This T cell receptor (beta chain) was identified in a study of Ad26.COV2.S vaccination and SARS-CoV-2 variants. Points on this clone: Its specificity is unknown. Different DNA sequences within this sample yield the same CDR3.

V lost 1 base to trimming and J lost 1 base, with 7 bases between them. The CDR3 sequence is 14 residues long. Germline V lookup: CDR1 LGHDT, CDR2 YNNKEL (reference sequence). TCRdb's table, derived via immunoSEQ multiplex PCR, lists solely in-frame clones and lacks some. The sample records a few hundred thousand clones, approximately 87% being singletons. Findings of the study overall: Placebo recipients trailed vaccine recipients in spike-specific TCR breadth.

The sample's treatment: around 19 received Ad26.COV2.S at low or high dose, single or two shots; about 5 received placebo; per-sample allocation not given. Each sample was drawn 63 days after the first injection (of vaccine or placebo). The origin of this receptor is a person between 18 and 65 years old who received the Ad26.COV2.S COVID-19 vaccine or a placebo. The rearrangement uses TRBV3-1 (or the pseudogene TRBV3-2) and TRBJ1-2, with a tentative D call TRBD1 (6 bases). Sequenced here: peripheral blood, sampled in a trial of Ad26.COV2.S vaccine versus placebo. As DNA, the CDR3 is TGTGCCAGCAGCCAAGCGACAGGTAACTATGGCTACACCTTC. Translation gives CASSQATGNYGYTF.